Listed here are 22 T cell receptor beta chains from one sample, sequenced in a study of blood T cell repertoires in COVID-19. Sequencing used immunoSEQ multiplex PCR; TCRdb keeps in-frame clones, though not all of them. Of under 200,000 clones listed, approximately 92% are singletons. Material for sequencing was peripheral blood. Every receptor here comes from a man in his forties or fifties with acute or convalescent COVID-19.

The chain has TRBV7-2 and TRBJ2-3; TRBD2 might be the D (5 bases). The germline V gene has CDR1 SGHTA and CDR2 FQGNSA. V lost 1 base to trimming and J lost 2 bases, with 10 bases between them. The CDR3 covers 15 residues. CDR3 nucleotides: TGTGCCAGCAGCTTAGACTTCGGGGACACAGATACGCAGTATTTT. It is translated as CASSLDFGDTDTQYF.

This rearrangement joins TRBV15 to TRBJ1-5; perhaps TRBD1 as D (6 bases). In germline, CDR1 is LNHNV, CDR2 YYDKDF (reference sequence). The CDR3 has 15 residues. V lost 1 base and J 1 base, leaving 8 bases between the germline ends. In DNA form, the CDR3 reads TGTGCCACCAGCAGAGGTAGGGGGAGCAATCAGCCCCAGCATTTT. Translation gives CATSRGRGSNQPQHF.

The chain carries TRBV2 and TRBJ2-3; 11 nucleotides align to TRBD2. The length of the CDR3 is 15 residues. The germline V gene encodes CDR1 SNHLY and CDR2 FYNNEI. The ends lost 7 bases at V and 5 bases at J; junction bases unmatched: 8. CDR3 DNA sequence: TGTGCCAGCACCAAAACCGGACTAGCGGGAGATACGCAGTATTTT. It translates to CASTKTGLAGDTQYF. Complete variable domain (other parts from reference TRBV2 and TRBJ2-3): EPEVTQTPSHQVTQMGQEVILRCVPISNHLYFYWYRQILGQKVEFLVSFYNNEISEKSEIFDDQFSVERPDGSNFTLKIRSTKLEDSAMYFCASTKTGLAGDTQYFGPGTRLTVL.

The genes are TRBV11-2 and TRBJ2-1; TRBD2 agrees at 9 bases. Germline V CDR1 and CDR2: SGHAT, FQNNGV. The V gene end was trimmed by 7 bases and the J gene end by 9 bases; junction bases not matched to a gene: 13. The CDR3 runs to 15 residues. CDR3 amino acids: CASIRGSSGGREQFF. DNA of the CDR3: TGTGCCAGCATCCGTGGGAGTAGCGGGGGTCGTGAGCAGTTCTTC.

Written as DNA, the CDR3 is TGCAGTGCTAGTAACAGGGAAGATTTTGGCTACACCTTC. This translates into CSASNREDFGYTF. The rearrangement links TRBV20-1 to TRBJ1-2, with D possibly TRBD1 on 6 matching bases. CDR1 DFQATT and CDR2 SNEGSKA come from the germline V gene (reference sequence). This CDR3 spans 13 amino acids. Trimming left V 3 bases short and J 7 bases short, with 15 bases between.

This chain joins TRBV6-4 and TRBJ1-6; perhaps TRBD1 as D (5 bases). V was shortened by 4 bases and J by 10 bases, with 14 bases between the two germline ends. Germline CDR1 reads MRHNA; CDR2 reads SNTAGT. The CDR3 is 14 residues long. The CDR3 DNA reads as TGTGCCAGCAGTGTAGGCGGACATAGGTCACCCCTCCACTTT. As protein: CASSVGGHRSPLHF.

In DNA, the CDR3 is TGTGCCAGCAGCCTTGACAGTGGTGGTAATCAGCCCCAGCATTTT. Its protein product is CASSLDSGGNQPQHF. This chain links TRBV2 with TRBJ1-5; tentative D call: TRBD1 (5 bases). The germline V gene has CDR1 SNHLY and CDR2 FYNNEI. This CDR3 has 15 residues. Trimming cost V 6 bases and J 4 bases, with 16 bases left between them.

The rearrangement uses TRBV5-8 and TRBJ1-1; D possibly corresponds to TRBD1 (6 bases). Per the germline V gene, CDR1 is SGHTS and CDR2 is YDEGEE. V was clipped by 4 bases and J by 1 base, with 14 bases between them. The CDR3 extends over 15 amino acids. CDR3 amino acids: CASSRSQGSNTEAFF. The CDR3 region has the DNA TGTGCCAGCAGCAGGAGTCAGGGGTCGAACACTGAAGCTTTCTTT.

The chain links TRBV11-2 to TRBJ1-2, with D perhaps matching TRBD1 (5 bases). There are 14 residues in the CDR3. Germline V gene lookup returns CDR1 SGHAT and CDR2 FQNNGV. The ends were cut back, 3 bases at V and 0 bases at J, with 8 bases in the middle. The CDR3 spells CASSLGGANYGYTF. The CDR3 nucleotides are TGTGCCAGCAGCTTGGGGGGGGCTAACTATGGCTACACCTTC.

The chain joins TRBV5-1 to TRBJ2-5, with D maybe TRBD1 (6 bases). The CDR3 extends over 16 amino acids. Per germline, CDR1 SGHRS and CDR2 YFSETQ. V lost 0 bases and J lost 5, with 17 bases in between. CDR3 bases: TGCGCCAGCAGCTTGGTAGGCAGGGGAAGTGGCGAGACCCAGTACTTC. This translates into CASSLVGRGSGETQYF.

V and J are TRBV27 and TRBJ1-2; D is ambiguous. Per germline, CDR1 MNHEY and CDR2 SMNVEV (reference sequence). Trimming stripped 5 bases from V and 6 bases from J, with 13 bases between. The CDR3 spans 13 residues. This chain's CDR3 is CASSPFGNHGYTF. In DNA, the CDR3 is TGTGCCAGCAGTCCGTTCGGGAACCATGGCTACACCTTC.

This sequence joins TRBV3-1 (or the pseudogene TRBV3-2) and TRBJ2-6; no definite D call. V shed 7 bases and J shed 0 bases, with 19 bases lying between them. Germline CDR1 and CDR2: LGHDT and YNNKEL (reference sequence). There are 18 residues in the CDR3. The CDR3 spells CASTERALPLSGANVLTF. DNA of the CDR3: TGTGCCAGCACCGAAAGAGCTCTCCCCCTCTCTGGGGCCAACGTCCTGACTTTC.

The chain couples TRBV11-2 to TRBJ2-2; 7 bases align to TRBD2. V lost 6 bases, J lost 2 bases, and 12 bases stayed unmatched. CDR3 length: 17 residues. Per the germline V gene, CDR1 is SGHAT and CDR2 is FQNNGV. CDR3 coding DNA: TGTGCCAGCAGTTGGGGGGGAGGCTATAGAAACACCGGGGAGCTGTTTTTT. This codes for CASSWGGGYRNTGELFF. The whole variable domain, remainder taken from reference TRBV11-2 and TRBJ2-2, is EAGVAQSPRYKIIEKRQSVAFWCNPISGHATLYWYQQILGQGPKLLIQFQNNGVVDDSQLPKDRFSAERLKGVDSTLKIQPAKLEDSAVYLCASSWGGGYRNTGELFFGEGSRLTVL.

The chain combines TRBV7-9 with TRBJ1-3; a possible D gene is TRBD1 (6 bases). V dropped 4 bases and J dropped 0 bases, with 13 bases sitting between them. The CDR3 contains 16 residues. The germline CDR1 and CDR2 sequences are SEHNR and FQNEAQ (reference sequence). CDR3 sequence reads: CASSSSWGLSGNTIYF. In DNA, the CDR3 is TGTGCCAGCAGCTCTAGCTGGGGGCTCTCTGGAAACACCATATATTTT.

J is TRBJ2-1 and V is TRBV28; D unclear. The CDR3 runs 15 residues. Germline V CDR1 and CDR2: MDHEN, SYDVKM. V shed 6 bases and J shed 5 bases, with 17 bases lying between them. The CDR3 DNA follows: TGTGCCAGCAGCCGCGGCCTCTCCCGGGACAATGAGCAGTTCTTC. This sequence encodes CASSRGLSRDNEQFF.

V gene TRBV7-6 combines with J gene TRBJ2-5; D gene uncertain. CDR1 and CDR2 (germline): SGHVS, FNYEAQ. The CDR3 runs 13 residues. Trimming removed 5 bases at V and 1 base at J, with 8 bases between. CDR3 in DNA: TGTGCCAGCAGCCCCGGAGTCCAAGAGACCCAGTACTTC. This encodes CASSPGVQETQYF.

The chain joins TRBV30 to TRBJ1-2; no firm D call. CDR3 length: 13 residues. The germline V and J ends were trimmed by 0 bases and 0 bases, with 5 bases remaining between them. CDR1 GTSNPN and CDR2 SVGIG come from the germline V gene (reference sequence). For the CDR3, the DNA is TGTGCCTGGAGTGTTTCGTCTAACTATGGCTACACCTTC. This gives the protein CAWSVSSNYGYTF.

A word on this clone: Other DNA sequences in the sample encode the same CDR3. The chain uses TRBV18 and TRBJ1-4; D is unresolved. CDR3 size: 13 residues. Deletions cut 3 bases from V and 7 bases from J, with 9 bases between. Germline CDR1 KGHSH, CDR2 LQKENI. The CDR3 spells CASSPRVGEKLFF. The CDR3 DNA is TGTGCCAGCTCACCGAGGGTGGGTGAAAAACTGTTTTTT.

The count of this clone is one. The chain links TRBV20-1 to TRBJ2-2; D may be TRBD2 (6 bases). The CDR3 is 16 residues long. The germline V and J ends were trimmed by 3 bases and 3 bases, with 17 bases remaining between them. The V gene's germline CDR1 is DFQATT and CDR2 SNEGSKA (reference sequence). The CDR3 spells CSASRLGGRDTGELFF. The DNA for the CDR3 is TGCAGTGCTAGTAGGTTGGGAGGTCGAGACACCGGGGAGCTGTTTTTT.

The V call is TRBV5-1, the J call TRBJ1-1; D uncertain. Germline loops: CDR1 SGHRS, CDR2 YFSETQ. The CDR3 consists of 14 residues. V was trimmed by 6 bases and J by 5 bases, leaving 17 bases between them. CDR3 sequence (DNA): TGCGCCAGCACAGACCCTGGACGAGGGACTGAAGCTTTCTTT. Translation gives CASTDPGRGTEAFF.

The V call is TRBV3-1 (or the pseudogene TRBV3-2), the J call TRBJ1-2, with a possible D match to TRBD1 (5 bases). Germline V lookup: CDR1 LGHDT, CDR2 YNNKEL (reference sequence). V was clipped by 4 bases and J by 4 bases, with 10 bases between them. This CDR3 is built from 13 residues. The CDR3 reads CASSPGYGYGYTF. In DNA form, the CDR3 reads TGTGCCAGCAGCCCAGGGTACGGCTATGGCTACACCTTC.

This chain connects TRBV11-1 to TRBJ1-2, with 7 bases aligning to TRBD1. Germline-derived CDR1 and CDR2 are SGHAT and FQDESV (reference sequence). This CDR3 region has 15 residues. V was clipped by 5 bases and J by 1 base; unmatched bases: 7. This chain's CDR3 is CASSATQGGNYGYTF. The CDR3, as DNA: TGTGCCAGCAGCGCGACGCAGGGGGGTAACTATGGCTACACCTTC.